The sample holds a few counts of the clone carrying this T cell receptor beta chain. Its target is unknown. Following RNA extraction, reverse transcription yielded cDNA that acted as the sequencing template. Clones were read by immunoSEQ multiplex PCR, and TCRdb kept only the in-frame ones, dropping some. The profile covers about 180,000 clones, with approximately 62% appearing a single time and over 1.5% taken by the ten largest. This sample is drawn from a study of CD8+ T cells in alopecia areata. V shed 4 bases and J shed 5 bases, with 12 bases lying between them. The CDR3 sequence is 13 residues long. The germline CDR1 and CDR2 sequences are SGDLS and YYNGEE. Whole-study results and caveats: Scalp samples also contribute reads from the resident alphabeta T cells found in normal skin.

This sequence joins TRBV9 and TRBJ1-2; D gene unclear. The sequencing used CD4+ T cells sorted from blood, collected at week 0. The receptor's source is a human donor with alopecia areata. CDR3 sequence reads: CASSLWEEYGYTF. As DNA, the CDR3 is TGTGCCAGCAGCCTCTGGGAGGAGTATGGCTACACCTTC.